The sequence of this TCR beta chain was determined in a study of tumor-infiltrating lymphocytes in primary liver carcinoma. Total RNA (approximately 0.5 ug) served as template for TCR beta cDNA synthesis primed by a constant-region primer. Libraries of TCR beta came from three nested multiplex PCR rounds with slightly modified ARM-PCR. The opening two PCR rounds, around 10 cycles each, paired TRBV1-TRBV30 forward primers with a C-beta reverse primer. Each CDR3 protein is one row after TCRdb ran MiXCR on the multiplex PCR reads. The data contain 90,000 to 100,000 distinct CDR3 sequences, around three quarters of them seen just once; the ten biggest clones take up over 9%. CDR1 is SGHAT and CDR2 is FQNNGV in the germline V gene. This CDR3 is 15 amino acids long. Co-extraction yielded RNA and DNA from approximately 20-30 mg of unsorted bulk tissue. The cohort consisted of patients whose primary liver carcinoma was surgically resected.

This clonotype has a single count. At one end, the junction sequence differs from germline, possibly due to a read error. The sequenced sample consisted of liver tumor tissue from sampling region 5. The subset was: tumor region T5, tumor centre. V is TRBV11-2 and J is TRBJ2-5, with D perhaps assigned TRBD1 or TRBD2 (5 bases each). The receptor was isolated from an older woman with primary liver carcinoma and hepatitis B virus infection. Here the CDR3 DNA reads TGTGCCGGCAGCTTAGATCAGGGACCCCAAGAGACCCAGTATTTC. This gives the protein CAGSLDQGPQETQYF.